The 27 T cell receptor beta chains presented below share a single source sample, sequenced in a study of identical twins. TCRdb re-called the 5' RACE reads through MiXCR, storing one row per CDR3 protein. The data contain about 700,000 distinct CDR3 sequences, less than 10% of them singletons. The same sample was also used in a study of yellow fever vaccine responses in identical twins.

The specimen was PBMCs. These receptors were taken from a woman younger than 30 in good health.

The J gene is TRBJ2-7, the V gene TRBV6-5, with D perhaps matching TRBD2 (6 bases). There are 11 residues in the CDR3. The germline V gene has CDR1 MNHEY and CDR2 SVGAGI. V lost 10 bases to trimming and J lost 4 bases, with 11 bases between them. CDR3 loop: CATKAGYEQYF. CDR3 DNA sequence: TGTGCCACGAAGGCGGGGTACGAGCAGTACTTC.

The chain couples TRBV5-6 to TRBJ2-7; D gene unclear. CDR1 and CDR2 from the germline V gene are SGHDT and YYEEEE. The CDR3 contains 17 residues. V dropped 2 bases and J dropped 3 bases, with 21 bases sitting between them. The CDR3 DNA sequence: TGTGCCAGCAGCTTCTTCGCCGGGCAGAACTCCTTCTACGAGCAGTACTTC. Amino acid sequence: CASSFFAGQNSFYEQYF.

This clonotype came up many times. The J gene is TRBJ2-7, the V gene TRBV12-3 or TRBV12-4; D possibly corresponds to TRBD2 (6 bases). Between the trimmed V and J ends, which lost 6 bases and 0 bases, there was a span of 12 bases. The CDR3 runs to 14 residues. The CDR3 sequence: CASRIGGSSYEQYF. The CDR3 DNA reads as TGTGCCAGCAGGATCGGGGGAAGCTCCTACGAGCAGTACTTC.

This clonotype was recorded a few times. DNA for the CDR3: TGCAGCGTTGTTTGGGACAGGGGGAGCAACACCGGGGAGCTGTTTTTT. This translates into CSVVWDRGSNTGELFF. The rearrangement joins TRBV29-1 to TRBJ2-2; TRBD1 agrees at 11 bases. With 4 bases clipped from V and 2 bases from J, the junction kept 6 bases outside the gene matches. The germline CDR1 and CDR2 sequences are SQVTM and ANQGSEA. The CDR3 length is 16 residues.

This chain connects TRBV28 to TRBJ1-3; 9 bases match TRBD1. Trimming cost V 4 bases and J 4 bases; bases outside gene matches: 8. Germline V CDR1 and CDR2: MDHEN, SYDVKM. This CDR3 is built from 16 residues. DNA of the CDR3: TGTGCCAGCAGTTACCACACAGGGGGCGCCGGAAACACCATATATTTT. Protein: CASSYHTGGAGNTIYF.

This clonotype was detected only a few times. The V and J genes are TRBV28 and TRBJ2-4; 8 bases are shared with TRBD1. CDR1 and CDR2 from the germline V gene are MDHEN and SYDVKM. The CDR3 sequence is 16 residues long. The V segment lost 6 bases and the J segment 0 bases; nucleotides outside the gene matches: 7. The CDR3 sequence is CASSSGQDVAKNIQYF. The CDR3 DNA sequence: TGTGCCAGCAGCTCGGGACAGGACGTAGCCAAAAACATTCAGTACTTC.

This clonotype has just a few counts. This chain joins TRBV20-1 and TRBJ2-3; TRBD2 is a possible D gene (5 bases). Trimming removed 2 bases from V and 0 bases from J, with 18 bases in between. Per the germline V gene, CDR1 is DFQATT and CDR2 is SNEGSKA (reference sequence). This CDR3 contains 17 residues. This CDR3 is CSARTYKGRGSTDTQYF. CDR3 bases: TGCAGTGCTAGAACCTACAAGGGCCGGGGAAGCACAGATACGCAGTATTTT.

The chain combines TRBV12-3 or TRBV12-4 with TRBJ2-1; 9 bases align to TRBD1. The CDR3 runs 15 residues. With 3 bases clipped from V and 7 bases from J, the junction kept 7 bases outside the gene matches. DNA for the CDR3: TGTGCCAGCAGTTTTTCGGGACAGGGTTCAAATGAGCAGTTCTTC. Protein product: CASSFSGQGSNEQFF.

There are many counts of this clonotype. V gene TRBV28 combines with J gene TRBJ2-7; no reliable D call. This CDR3 region has 15 residues. The ends were cut back, 3 bases at V and 3 bases at J, with 15 bases in the middle. The germline CDR1 and CDR2 sequences are MDHEN and SYDVKM. The CDR3 coding sequence is TGTGCCAGCAGTTTTGGAGACTCGTTAATCTACGAGCAGTACTTC. Encoded protein: CASSFGDSLIYEQYF.

This clonotype was recorded a few times. The V gene is TRBV5-6, the J gene TRBJ2-2; D unresolved. Trimming shortened V by 4 bases and J by 5 bases, and 6 bases separated the two germline ends. The CDR3 has 12 residues. Germline V gene lookup returns CDR1 SGHDT and CDR2 YYEEEE. The CDR3 nucleotides are TGTGCCAGCAGCATAGAGACCGGGGAGCTGTTTTTT. It encodes CASSIETGELFF.

This clonotype was observed many times. J is TRBJ2-7 and V is TRBV24-1; no clear D. Germline assignment: CDR1 KGHDR and CDR2 SFDVKD. Trimming left V 7 bases short and J 5 bases short, with 17 bases between. There are 14 residues in the CDR3. CDR3 coding DNA: TGTGCCACCAGAGACGGATCCCTTTCCCACGAGCAGTACTTC. Protein: CATRDGSLSHEQYF.

This clonotype showed up many times. The chain recombines TRBV4-3 with TRBJ2-1; 11 nucleotides match TRBD1. This CDR3 comprises 17 residues. With 0 bases clipped from V and 8 bases from J, the junction kept 9 bases outside the gene matches. Germline loops: CDR1 LGHNA, CDR2 YSLEER. The CDR3 region has the DNA TGCGCCAGCAGCCAAGATGGGACAGGGGGGCTCAGCGATGAGCAGTTCTTC. This gives the protein CASSQDGTGGLSDEQFF.

The chain recombines TRBV30 with TRBJ1-5; 7 bases fit TRBD1. V was pared by 5 bases and J by 0 bases, with 7 bases of the junction left unmatched. Per the germline V gene, CDR1 is GTSNPN and CDR2 is SVGIG (reference sequence). There are 15 residues in the CDR3. CDR3: CAWANRGGSNQPQHF. DNA for the CDR3: TGTGCCTGGGCCAACAGGGGAGGTAGCAATCAGCCCCAGCATTTT.

V usage is TRBV9 and J usage is TRBJ2-7; 10 nucleotides line up with TRBD2. The CDR3 consists of 16 residues. Trimming removed 2 bases from V and 5 bases from J; junction bases left unmatched: 10. Germline V gene lookup returns CDR1 SGDLS and CDR2 YYNGEE. For the CDR3, the DNA is TGTGCCAGCAGCGTGGGTGCAGCGGGAGGGCCCCACGAGCAGTACTTC. It translates to CASSVGAAGGPHEQYF.

This clonotype was detected a few times. CDR3 in amino acids: CASSLKWGSGELFF. The CDR3 coding sequence is TGTGCCAGCAGCTTAAAGTGGGGATCCGGGGAGCTGTTTTTT. This chain joins TRBV7-3 and TRBJ2-2, with D unresolved. Germline V gene sequence: CDR1 SGHTA, CDR2 FQGTGA. The CDR3 is 14 residues long. The germline V and J ends were trimmed by 1 base and 6 bases, with 9 bases remaining between them.

The chain couples TRBV5-1 to TRBJ2-1, with TRBD2 matching 12 bases. Looked up from germline, CDR1 is SGHRS and CDR2 is YFSETQ. The CDR3 has 18 residues. With V trimmed by 3 bases and J by 6 bases, 13 bases remained unmatched. The CDR3 DNA sequence: TGCGCCAGCAGCTGGCTATCTAGCGGGAGGGCCTTAGGCAATGAGCAGTTCTTC. It codes for CASSWLSSGRALGNEQFF.

This clonotype was detected many times. The chain links TRBV7-8 to TRBJ2-1, with 10 bases aligning to TRBD1. The germline gives CDR1 SGHVS, CDR2 FQNEAQ. The CDR3 is 17 residues long. V trimming: 1 base; J trimming: 8 bases; junction bases outside the gene matches: 11. CDR3 coding DNA: TGTGCCAGCAGCTTAGGAGGCGGGACAGGGGTTCTCGATGAGCAGTTCTTC. It translates to CASSLGGGTGVLDEQFF. Filled out from reference TRBV7-8 and TRBJ2-1, the complete variable domain reads GAGVSQSPRYKVAKRGQDVALRCDPISGHVSLFWYQQALGQGPEFLTYFQNEAQLDKSGLPSDRFFAERPEGSVSTLKIQRTQQEDSAVYLCASSLGGGTGVLDEQFFGPGTRLTVL.

V gene TRBV5-6 combines with J gene TRBJ2-5; 8 bases are shared with TRBD2. The CDR3 contains 15 residues. CDR1 and CDR2 from the germline V gene are SGHDT and YYEEEE. With V trimmed by 0 bases and J by 4 bases, 5 bases remained unmatched. CDR3: CASSLGGGSGETQYF. The CDR3 DNA sequence: TGTGCCAGCAGCTTGGGCGGGGGGTCTGGAGAGACCCAGTACTTC.

V and J are TRBV2 and TRBJ1-4, with TRBD1 identical over 8 bases. Trimming took 6 bases from V and 6 from J; bases not matched to a gene: 9. The CDR3 spans 15 residues. CDR1 SNHLY and CDR2 FYNNEI come from the germline V gene. The CDR3 sequence is CASRDMDRAYEKLFF. The CDR3 nucleotides are TGTGCCAGCAGAGACATGGACAGGGCATATGAAAAACTGTTTTTT.

This clonotype has just a few counts. The V gene is TRBV20-1, the J gene TRBJ2-7; D ambiguous. Germline V gene lookup returns CDR1 DFQATT and CDR2 SNEGSKA (reference sequence). CDR3 length equals 16 residues. Trimming stripped 1 base from V and 1 base from J, with 17 bases between. CDR3 nucleotides: TGCAGTGCTAGAGGTGAGGCAGCCGCTACGTCCTACGAGCAGTACTTC. Translation: CSARGEAAATSYEQYF.

The rearrangement uses TRBV6-1 and TRBJ1-2, with D maybe TRBD1 (5 bases). CDR3 length: 17 residues. V was cut by 6 bases and J by 2 bases, with 22 bases left in between. CDR1 and CDR2 (germline): MNHNS, SASEGT. CDR3 in amino acids: CASRPPAAGTRNYGYTF. The CDR3 DNA reads TGTGCCAGCAGACCACCCGCCGCGGGGACCCGGAACTATGGCTACACCTTC.

This clonotype was seen ten or more times. The V gene is TRBV12-3 or TRBV12-4, the J gene TRBJ2-3, with D maybe TRBD1 (6 bases). CDR3 length: 11 amino acids. V lost 7 bases and J lost 10, with 12 bases in between. The CDR3 is CASTGDGAQYF. The CDR3, as DNA: TGTGCCAGCACAGGGGACGGAGCGCAGTATTTT.

Many counts were recorded for this clonotype. This chain connects TRBV6-2 or TRBV6-3 to TRBJ2-6, with D unclear. The CDR3 loop spans 14 amino acids. Germline-derived CDR1 and CDR2 are MNHEY and SVGEGT. V was trimmed by 6 bases and J by 0 bases, leaving 6 bases between them. CDR3 sequence: CASSPNSGANVLTF. CDR3 DNA: TGTGCCAGCAGCCCCAACTCTGGGGCCAACGTCCTGACTTTC.

This clonotype was seen at least ten times. V is TRBV12-3 or TRBV12-4 and J is TRBJ2-1; D ambiguous. The germline V and J ends were trimmed by 8 bases and 1 base, with 12 bases remaining between them. The CDR3 loop spans 14 amino acids. Here the CDR3 DNA reads TGTGCCAGCCTAAAGCCCGATTCCTACAATGAGCAGTTCTTC. Translation: CASLKPDSYNEQFF.

The chain has TRBV12-5 and TRBJ1-2; weak D call: TRBD1 (5 bases). From germline, CDR1 is LGHNT and CDR2 FRNRAP. V dropped 5 bases and J dropped 4 bases, with 14 bases sitting between them. The CDR3 runs 14 residues. CDR3 amino acids: CASGATGASYGYTF. CDR3 bases: TGTGCTAGTGGTGCCACCGGGGCCTCCTATGGCTACACCTTC.

The chain links TRBV5-1 to TRBJ2-1, with a tentative D call TRBD1 (5 bases). V shed 2 bases and J shed 2 bases, with 14 bases lying between them. The length of the CDR3 is 16 residues. The germline V gene has CDR1 SGHRS and CDR2 YFSETQ. The CDR3 reads CASSFSGPLPYNEQFF. DNA of the CDR3: TGCGCCAGCAGCTTCTCAGGGCCGCTCCCCTACAATGAGCAGTTCTTC.

This chain links TRBV27 with TRBJ2-7; 9 nucleotides line up with TRBD2. CDR1 is MNHEY, CDR2 SMNVEV, per germline (reference sequence). Trimming cost V 6 bases and J 7 bases; bases outside gene matches: 16. The CDR3 covers 16 residues. The chain's CDR3 is CASSLLMGLARMEQYF. The CDR3 region has the DNA TGTGCCAGCAGCCTTCTGATGGGACTAGCTCGAATGGAGCAGTACTTC.